These 23 T cell receptor beta chains share one sample of origin, sequenced in a study of breast tumors, draining lymph nodes, adjacent tissues. MiXCR, applied by TCRdb to the multiplex PCR reads, yields one record per CDR3 protein. This sample has around 130,000 distinct CDR3 sequences, with roughly 21% found just once. The lymph nodes were axillary draining lymph nodes from breast cancer patients. The sequencing input was axillary lymph node tissue. The source is a female donor with breast cancer. Some clones in this sample may be carry-over from other donors' samples.

This clonotype was seen repeatedly, ten times or more. One end of the junction is discordant with germline, which a read error may explain. J is TRBJ2-1 and V is TRBV20-1, with D tentatively TRBD2 (7 bases). This CDR3 spans 15 amino acids. Germline assignment: CDR1 DFQATT and CDR2 SNEGSKA (reference sequence). The CDR3 here is CSARDVGGHYNEQLF. For the CDR3, the DNA is TGCAGTGCTAGAGATGTCGGGGGGCATTACAATGAGCAGCTCTTC.

At least ten counts were recorded for this clonotype. This CDR3 reads CASSVAGGATDTQYF. The DNA of the CDR3 is TGTGCCAGCAGTGTAGCGGGAGGGGCTACAGATACGCAGTATTTT. The genes are TRBV2 and TRBJ2-3; TRBD2 matches at 11 bases. V lost 4 bases and J lost 3; bases outside the gene matches: 3. The germline gives CDR1 SNHLY, CDR2 FYNNEI. CDR3 length: 15 amino acids.

This clonotype was recorded many times. The V gene is TRBV6-1, the J gene TRBJ2-7; 10 positions agree with TRBD1. CDR1 and CDR2 from the germline V gene are MNHNS and SASEGT. This CDR3 is built from 15 residues. The J segment lost 6 bases and the V segment lost 7 bases, leaving 12 bases of the junction unmatched. CDR3: CASIIFPGTGVEQYF. DNA of the CDR3: TGTGCCAGCATCATTTTCCCCGGGACAGGGGTCGAGCAGTACTTC.

This clonotype was seen at least ten times. The CDR3 is CASKGPVVNQPQHF. DNA for the CDR3: TGTGCCAGTAAGGGCCCCGTAGTTAATCAGCCCCAGCATTTT. The rearrangement links TRBV19 to TRBJ1-5; unclear D gene. Trimming removed 7 bases at V and 4 bases at J, with 14 bases between. Looked up from germline, CDR1 is LNHDA and CDR2 is SQIVND (reference sequence). This CDR3 comprises 14 residues.

This clonotype was seen many times. The V and J genes are TRBV9 and TRBJ2-3; D possibly corresponds to TRBD2 (5 bases). The CDR3 is 14 residues long. In germline, CDR1 is SGDLS, CDR2 YYNGEE. Trimming took off 0 bases at V and 3 bases at J, with 8 bases between the two ends. The CDR3 sequence: CASSVGGITDTQYF. The CDR3 DNA reads as TGTGCCAGCAGCGTAGGAGGGATTACAGATACGCAGTATTTT.

In its sample, this clonotype was seen many times. The chain combines TRBV11-3 with TRBJ2-1, with a possible D match to TRBD1 (5 bases). The CDR3 extends over 14 amino acids. Germline V gene sequence: CDR1 SGHNT, CDR2 YENEEA. Trimming removed 5 bases from V and 3 bases from J, with 11 bases in between. CDR3 amino acids: CASSPSTGYNEQFF. As DNA, the CDR3 is TGTGCCAGCAGCCCATCCACAGGCTACAATGAGCAGTTCTTC.

Of note for this clonotype: This CDR3 fails to terminate in the conserved phenylalanine or tryptophan, so it likely reflects a read error. No DNA is shown, since the ends of the CDR3 on it are uncertain; the CDR3 is the one TCRdb lists. CDR3 region: CVSSLLAQNS. J is TRBJ1-6 and V is TRBV7-9; no check of the table's D call, TRBD1, against the DNA was made. Germline loops: CDR1 SEHNR, CDR2 FQNEAQ (reference sequence). Ends included, the CDR3 has 10 residues.

With regard to this clonotype: This clone may be a read error of a much larger clone one base away. V usage is TRBV19 and J usage is TRBJ2-5, with D maybe TRBD1 (6 bases). Germline CDR1 is LNHDA and CDR2 is SQIVND (reference sequence). CDR3 length equals 15 residues. The CDR3 DNA reads TGTGCCAGTAGTCTACAGGGAAATACCCAAGTGACCCAGTACTTC. Translated: CASSLQGNTQVTQYF.

This clonotype showed up many times. This rearrangement joins TRBV7-9 to TRBJ1-2; D remains unclear. Germline loops: CDR1 SEHNR, CDR2 FQNEAQ (reference sequence). The CDR3 has 14 amino acids. V was shortened by 4 bases and J by 0 bases, with 9 bases between the two germline ends. The CDR3: CASSSGESNYGYTF. The CDR3 DNA follows: TGTGCCAGCAGCTCCGGCGAGTCTAACTATGGCTACACCTTC.

This clonotype was counted once. A read error may explain this, as a much larger clone is one base away. This chain uses TRBV11-2 with TRBJ2-3, with D unclear. Trimming took off 5 bases at V and 8 bases at J, with 11 bases between the two ends. The CDR3 is 12 residues long. CDR1 SGHAT and CDR2 FQNNGV come from the germline V gene. This CDR3 is CASSPWSTTQYF. The CDR3 DNA reads as TGTGCCAGCAGCCCCTGGTCGACTACGCAGTATTTT.

The chain couples TRBV20-1 to TRBJ1-5, with no clear D. The V gene's germline CDR1 is DFQATT and CDR2 SNEGSKA (reference sequence). Trimming pared 3 bases from V and 7 bases from J, leaving 16 bases between. The CDR3 is 14 residues long. The CDR3 reads CSARDPSFPQPQHF. The CDR3 DNA reads as TGCAGTGCTAGGGATCCCAGCTTTCCCCAGCCCCAGCATTTT.

This clonotype was found many times. This chain joins TRBV7-3 and TRBJ2-1, with 9 bases aligning to TRBD2. The CDR3 is 15 residues long. The ends lost 5 bases at V and 7 bases at J; junction bases unmatched: 9. The germline gives CDR1 SGHTA, CDR2 FQGTGA. The CDR3 loop reads CASSPAGTSLNEQFF. As DNA, the CDR3 is TGTGCCAGCAGCCCTGCCGGGACTAGCCTTAATGAGCAGTTCTTC.

This clonotype was counted many times. V and J are TRBV4-1 and TRBJ2-5, with no clear D. The germline V and J ends were trimmed by 6 bases and 2 bases, with 13 bases remaining between them. Germline V CDR1 and CDR2: MGHRA, YSYEKL. The CDR3 extends over 14 amino acids. CDR3 region: CASSRSWPQETQYF. CDR3 DNA: TGCGCCAGCAGTCGGAGTTGGCCACAAGAGACCCAGTACTTC.

As concerns this clonotype: Just one base apart from a much larger clone, this may be a read error. The CDR3 ends on some other residue instead of the conserved phenylalanine or tryptophan, so this is likely a read error. This chain connects TRBV5-1 to TRBJ2-2; possible D gene TRBD2, 5 bases. The length of the CDR3 is 14 residues. Germline V gene data show CDR1 as SGHRS and CDR2 as YFSETQ. V dropped 4 bases and J dropped 4 bases, with 11 bases sitting between them. The CDR3 DNA reads as TGCGCCAGCAGCCCTTTGGCGGGCACCGGGGAGCTGTTTTTA. As protein: CASSPLAGTGELFL.

This clonotype showed up many times. The chain employs TRBV5-1 and TRBJ2-1; D remains ambiguous. The CDR3 totals 14 residues. The V end lost 4 bases, the J end lost 6 bases, and 14 bases lay between the germline ends. CDR1 is SGHRS, CDR2 YFSETQ, per germline. The CDR3 DNA reads TGCGCCAGCAGCCTTACCCTACGTGGCAATGAGCAGTTCTTC. The encoded protein is CASSLTLRGNEQFF.

Points on this clonotype: Given a much more abundant clone one base away, this may be a read error. The rearrangement uses TRBV12-3 or TRBV12-4 and TRBJ2-3, with D perhaps matching TRBD1 or TRBD2 (5 bases each). V shed 5 bases and J shed 4 bases, with 31 bases lying between them. This CDR3 has 20 residues. The CDR3 region is CASSAPLGLRQARGSDTQYF. The CDR3 DNA reads TGTGCCAGCAGTGCCCCACTGGGTCTCAGGCAGGCGAGGGGATCAGATACGCAGTATTTT.

The sample holds many counts of this clonotype. The gene calls are TRBV20-1 and TRBJ1-2; 9 positions agree with TRBD1. Germline loops: CDR1 DFQATT, CDR2 SNEGSKA (reference sequence). The CDR3 is made up of 16 amino acids. V was clipped by 0 bases and J by 1 base; unmatched bases: 6. The CDR3 DNA reads TGCAGTGCTAGAGATGGGGACAGGGCGAATAACTATGGCTACACCTTC. This gives the protein CSARDGDRANNYGYTF.

This clonotype has a count of ten or more. The chain couples TRBV20-1 to TRBJ2-7, with 9 bases that match TRBD2. Trimming cost V 1 base and J 4 bases; bases outside gene matches: 2. Germline V gene sequence: CDR1 DFQATT, CDR2 SNEGSKA (reference sequence). The CDR3 length is 13 residues. The CDR3 spells CSARATSGYEQYF. CDR3 bases: TGCAGTGCTAGAGCGACTAGCGGATACGAGCAGTACTTC.

There are many counts of this clonotype. The genes are TRBV7-9 and TRBJ2-3, with D possibly TRBD1 on 5 matching bases. The CDR3 covers 14 residues. In germline, CDR1 is SEHNR, CDR2 FQNEAQ (reference sequence). Trimming took off 3 bases at V and 2 bases at J, with 9 bases between the two ends. The DNA of the CDR3 is TGTGCCAGCAGCTTGGACACGAACACAGATACGCAGTATTTT. Translated, it gives CASSLDTNTDTQYF.

This clonotype was counted ten times or more. The J gene is TRBJ1-3, the V gene TRBV7-8; D not resolved. CDR1 is SGHVS, CDR2 FQNEAQ, per germline. The CDR3 is 14 amino acids. V lost 1 base and J 4 bases, leaving 8 bases between the germline ends. CDR3 bases: TGTGCCAGCAGCTTAGGGACGGGAGGAAACACCATATATTTT. The encoded protein is CASSLGTGGNTIYF.

Ten or more counts support this clonotype. V usage is TRBV15 and J usage is TRBJ2-7; TRBD1 is a possible D gene (5 bases). With 5 bases removed from V and 2 bases from J, the gap between germline ends came to 19 bases. The CDR3 spans 16 residues. Per germline, CDR1 LNHNV and CDR2 YYDKDF (reference sequence). In DNA form, the CDR3 reads TGTGCCACCAGCGAAGAACAGGTATTCTCTCCCTACGAGCAGTACTTC. Translating gives CATSEEQVFSPYEQYF.

The sample holds many counts of this clonotype. The V call is TRBV20-1, the J call TRBJ1-5; 10 bases are shared with TRBD1. V was clipped by 3 bases and J by 7 bases; unmatched bases: 3. This CDR3 is 13 amino acids long. Germline lookup yields CDR1 DFQATT and CDR2 SNEGSKA (reference sequence). Here the CDR3 DNA reads TGCAGTGCTAGCGGGACAGGGGCCCAGCCCCAGCATTTT. The encoded protein is CSASGTGAQPQHF.

This clonotype was seen many times. This chain connects TRBV7-2 to TRBJ2-1; D may correspond to TRBD1 or TRBD2 (6 bases each). CDR3 length: 15 residues. Trimming took off 1 base at V and 4 bases at J, with 11 bases between the two ends. Per germline, CDR1 SGHTA and CDR2 FQGNSA. The CDR3 sequence: CASSLEGGSYNEQFF. CDR3 nucleotides: TGTGCCAGCAGCTTAGAGGGGGGTAGTTACAATGAGCAGTTCTTC.